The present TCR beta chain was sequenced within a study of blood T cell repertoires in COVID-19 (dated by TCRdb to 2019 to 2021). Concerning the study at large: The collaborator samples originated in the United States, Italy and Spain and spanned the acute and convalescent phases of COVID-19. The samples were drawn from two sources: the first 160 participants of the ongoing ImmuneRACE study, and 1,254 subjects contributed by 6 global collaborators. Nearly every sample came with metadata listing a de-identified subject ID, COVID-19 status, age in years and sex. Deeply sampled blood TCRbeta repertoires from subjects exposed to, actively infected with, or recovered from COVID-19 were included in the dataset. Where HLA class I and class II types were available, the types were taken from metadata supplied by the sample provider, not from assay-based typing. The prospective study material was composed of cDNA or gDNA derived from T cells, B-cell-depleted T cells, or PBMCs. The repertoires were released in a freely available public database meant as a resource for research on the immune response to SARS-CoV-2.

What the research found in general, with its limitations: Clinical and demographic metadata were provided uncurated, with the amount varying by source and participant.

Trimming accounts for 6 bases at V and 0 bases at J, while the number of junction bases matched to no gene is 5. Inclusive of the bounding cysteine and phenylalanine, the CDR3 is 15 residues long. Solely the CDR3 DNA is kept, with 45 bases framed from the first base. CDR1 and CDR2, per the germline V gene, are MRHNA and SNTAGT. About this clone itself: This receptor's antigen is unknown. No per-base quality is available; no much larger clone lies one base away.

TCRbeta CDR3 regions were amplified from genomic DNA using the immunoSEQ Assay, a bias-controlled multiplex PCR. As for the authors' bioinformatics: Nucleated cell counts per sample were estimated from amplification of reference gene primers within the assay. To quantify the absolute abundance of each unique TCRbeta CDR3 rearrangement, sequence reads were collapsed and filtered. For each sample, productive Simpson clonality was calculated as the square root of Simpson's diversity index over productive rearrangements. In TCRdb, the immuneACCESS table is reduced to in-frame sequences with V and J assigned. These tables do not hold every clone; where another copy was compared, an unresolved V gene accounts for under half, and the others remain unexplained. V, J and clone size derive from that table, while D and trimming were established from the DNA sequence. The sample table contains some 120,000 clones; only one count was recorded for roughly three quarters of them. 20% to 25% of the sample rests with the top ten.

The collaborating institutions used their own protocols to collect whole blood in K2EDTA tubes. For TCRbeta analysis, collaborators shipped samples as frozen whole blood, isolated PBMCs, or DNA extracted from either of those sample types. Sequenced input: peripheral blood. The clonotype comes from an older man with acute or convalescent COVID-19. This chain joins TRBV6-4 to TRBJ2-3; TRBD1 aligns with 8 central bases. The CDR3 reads CASRRTGLSTDTQYF. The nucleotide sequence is TGTGCCAGCAGGAGGACAGGGCTTAGCACAGATACGCAGTATTTT.